These 18 T cell receptor beta chains were all obtained from the same sample, sequenced in a study of blood T cell repertoires in COVID-19. Assay used: immunoSEQ multiplex PCR; TCRdb lists only in-frame clones, some missing. The sample records around 100,000 clones, about 89% being singletons. Input material: peripheral blood. The receptors stem from a human donor with acute or convalescent COVID-19. The donor label of this sample is uncertain.

The rearrangement uses TRBV6-5 and TRBJ2-3; 8 nucleotides agree with TRBD1. V shed 0 bases and J 4 bases; nucleotides not matched to a gene: 3. CDR3 length: 15 amino acids. Germline V lookup: CDR1 MNHEY, CDR2 SVGAGI. CDR3 sequence reads: CASSYSGQGSDTQYF. The CDR3 DNA sequence: TGTGCCAGCAGTTACTCAGGACAGGGTTCAGATACGCAGTATTTT.

This clone is a singleton in its sample. The chain joins TRBV7-8 to TRBJ1-1; D not certain. The CDR3 is made up of 13 amino acids. V lost 0 bases and J lost 5, with 7 bases in between. Germline values: CDR1 SGHVS, CDR2 FQNEAQ. DNA for the CDR3: TGTGCCAGCAGCTTAGCGCCTCGGACTGAAGCTTTCTTT. Protein product: CASSLAPRTEAFF.

The chain uses TRBV19 and TRBJ1-5; 9 positions match TRBD1. After removal of 3 bases from V and 2 bases from J, the junction contained 5 bases not matched to a gene. The germline V gene encodes CDR1 LNHDA and CDR2 SQIVND (reference sequence). CDR3 size: 16 residues. The CDR3 bases are TGTGCCAGTAGTATTATGGGACAGGGCGGCAATCAGCCCCAGCATTTT. The encoded protein is CASSIMGQGGNQPQHF.

This sequence joins TRBV5-1 and TRBJ2-5, with 11 bases aligning to TRBD2. Germline-derived CDR1 and CDR2 are SGHRS and YFSETQ. With V trimmed by 3 bases and J by 2 bases, 9 bases remained unmatched. The CDR3 runs 17 residues. The CDR3 here is CASSSGASGGPQETQYF. CDR3 DNA: TGCGCCAGCAGCTCCGGGGCTAGCGGGGGGCCTCAAGAGACCCAGTACTTC.

The V call is TRBV11-2, the J call TRBJ2-1; weak D call: TRBD2 (6 bases). The V and J ends lost 3 bases and 3 bases respectively, with 9 bases between them. CDR1 is SGHAT, CDR2 FQNNGV, per germline. The CDR3 contains 14 residues. The CDR3 DNA sequence: TGTGCCAGCAGCTTTCGCGGGAACTACAATGAGCAGTTCTTC. Its translation: CASSFRGNYNEQFF.

The rearrangement links TRBV5-6 to TRBJ2-1; 8 nucleotides agree with TRBD1. V was pared by 4 bases and J by 2 bases, with 8 bases of the junction left unmatched. The CDR3 runs to 16 residues. Germline V gene lookup returns CDR1 SGHDT and CDR2 YYEEEE. The CDR3 reads CASSPTGQGTYNEQFF. The CDR3 DNA reads TGTGCCAGCAGCCCGACTGGACAGGGAACCTACAATGAGCAGTTCTTC.

V gene TRBV18 combines with J gene TRBJ1-1, with 8 bases fitting TRBD1. With 3 bases clipped from V and 10 bases from J, the junction kept 1 base outside the gene matches. Germline V gives CDR1 KGHSH, CDR2 LQKENI. CDR3 length equals 11 residues. The CDR3 DNA sequence: TGTGCCAGCTCACCTGGGACAGGAGCTTTCTTT. This translates into CASSPGTGAFF. The entire variable domain, with the rest obtained from reference TRBV18 and TRBJ1-1, is as follows: NAGVMQNPRHLVRRRGQEARLRCSPMKGHSHVYWYRQLPEEGLKFMVYLQKENIIDESGMPKERFSAEFPKEGPSILRIQQVVRGDSAAYFCASSPGTGAFFGQGTRLTVV.

The chain couples TRBV5-1 to TRBJ1-1, with a weak D call TRBD1 (5 bases). CDR1 SGHRS and CDR2 YFSETQ come from the germline V gene. The CDR3 length is 13 residues. V was clipped by 8 bases and J by 3 bases, with 14 bases between them. The CDR3 reads CASRVQGDTEAFF. In DNA form, the CDR3 reads TGCGCCAGTAGGGTGCAGGGCGACACTGAAGCTTTCTTT.

V usage is TRBV3-1 (or the pseudogene TRBV3-2) and J usage is TRBJ1-3; D perhaps matches TRBD1 (6 bases). The length of the CDR3 is 15 residues. CDR1 is LGHDT and CDR2 is YNNKEL in the germline V gene (reference sequence). Trimming stripped 6 bases from V and 3 bases from J, with 15 bases between. DNA of the CDR3: TGTGCCAGCAGTCCTACAGGGAGCGGTGGAAACACCATATATTTT. It yields the protein CASSPTGSGGNTIYF.

The V and J genes are TRBV7-2 and TRBJ1-5; 8 bases are shared with TRBD1. Germline CDR1 reads SGHTA; CDR2 reads FQGNSA. Losses at the gene ends were 1 base for V and 6 bases for J; bases not matched to a gene: 8. The CDR3 sequence is 16 residues long. DNA of the CDR3: TGTGCCAGCAGCTTAGATGGACAGGGTACCTTTCAGCCCCAGCATTTT. It is translated as CASSLDGQGTFQPQHF.

This clone was recorded once. The genes are TRBV11-2 and TRBJ1-1; D call uncertain. The CDR3 loop spans 15 amino acids. The germline V gene encodes CDR1 SGHAT and CDR2 FQNNGV. Trimming removed 5 bases at V and 4 bases at J, with 17 bases between. The CDR3 protein is CASSPRVGGSTEAFF. CDR3 sequence (DNA): TGTGCCAGCAGCCCGCGGGTCGGCGGGAGCACTGAAGCTTTCTTT.

The V call is TRBV6-2 or TRBV6-3, the J call TRBJ1-3, with D unresolved. V was pared by 6 bases and J by 0 bases, with 6 bases between. Looked up from germline, CDR1 is MNHEY and CDR2 is SVGEGT. The CDR3 runs 13 residues. The CDR3 nucleotides read TGTGCCAGCAGGCCTCACTCTGGAAACACCATATATTTT. Residues: CASRPHSGNTIYF.

In this sample, this clone turned up a few times. The chain uses TRBV19 and TRBJ1-1; D not resolved. Germline loops: CDR1 LNHDA, CDR2 SQIVND (reference sequence). V dropped 3 bases and J dropped 3 bases, with 20 bases sitting between them. The CDR3 runs to 17 residues. The CDR3 region is CASSIGVGGAHYTEAFF. The CDR3 DNA follows: TGTGCCAGTAGTATTGGAGTGGGAGGAGCTCATTACACTGAAGCTTTCTTT.

The chain couples TRBV28 to TRBJ1-6, with TRBD1 matching 10 bases. The V and J ends lost 6 bases and 7 bases, in that order; junction bases with no gene match: 9. The CDR3 totals 16 residues. Germline V gene sequence: CDR1 MDHEN, CDR2 SYDVKM. The CDR3: CASRGPGTGENSPLHF. The CDR3 coding sequence is TGTGCCAGCAGAGGACCCGGGACAGGGGAGAATTCACCCCTCCACTTT.

The gene calls are TRBV3-1 (or the pseudogene TRBV3-2) and TRBJ2-2, with no clear D. Trimming took off 2 bases at V and 6 bases at J, with 7 bases between the two ends. The V gene's germline CDR1 is LGHDT and CDR2 YNNKEL (reference sequence). The CDR3 length is 13 residues. As DNA, the CDR3 is TGTGCCAGCAGCCAATTCTCCGCCGGGGAGCTGTTTTTT. Amino acid sequence: CASSQFSAGELFF.

This clone came up once. The chain recombines TRBV30 with TRBJ1-2; D call uncertain. CDR1 GTSNPN and CDR2 SVGIG come from the germline V gene (reference sequence). CDR3 length: 10 residues. V gave up 0 bases and J gave up 9 bases, with 5 bases separating them. The CDR3 loop is CAWSVNSYTF. CDR3 DNA: TGTGCCTGGAGTGTTAATAGCTACACCTTC.

V and J are TRBV4-2 and TRBJ2-4, with TRBD1 identical over 7 bases. The CDR3 is 17 amino acids. The V segment lost 0 bases and the J segment 0 bases; nucleotides outside the gene matches: 5. Germline assignment: CDR1 LGHNA and CDR2 YNFKEQ. In nucleotides, the CDR3 is TGTGCCAGCAGCCAAGATCCGCCAGGGGGAGCCAAAAACATTCAGTACTTC. It is translated as CASSQDPPGGAKNIQYF.

The chain is built from TRBV11-3 and TRBJ2-1, with TRBD1 matching 9 bases. J was trimmed by 4 bases and V by 0 bases; bases with no gene match: 1. This CDR3 is 15 amino acids long. Germline-derived CDR1 and CDR2 are SGHNT and YENEEA. The CDR3 is CASSLDGTGYNEQFF. The CDR3 bases are TGTGCCAGCAGCTTAGACGGGACAGGGTACAATGAGCAGTTCTTC.